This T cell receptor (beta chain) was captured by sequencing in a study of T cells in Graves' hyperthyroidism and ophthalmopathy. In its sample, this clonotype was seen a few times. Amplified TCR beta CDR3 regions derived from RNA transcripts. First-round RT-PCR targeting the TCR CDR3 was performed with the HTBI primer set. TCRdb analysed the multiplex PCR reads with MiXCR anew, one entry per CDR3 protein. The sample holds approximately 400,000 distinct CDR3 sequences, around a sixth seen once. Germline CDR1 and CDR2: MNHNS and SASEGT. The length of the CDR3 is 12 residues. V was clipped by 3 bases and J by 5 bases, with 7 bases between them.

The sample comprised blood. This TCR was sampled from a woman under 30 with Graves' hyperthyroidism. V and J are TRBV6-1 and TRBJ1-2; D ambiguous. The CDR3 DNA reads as TGTGCCAGCAGTGAGCTTAGGTATGGCTACACCTTC. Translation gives CASSELRYGYTF.